The rows below give T cell receptor beta chains drawn from one sample of a study of shared clonotypes between healthy human individuals. Produced via immunoSEQ multiplex PCR; TCRdb's table is partial and in-frame only. Of roughly 510,000 clones listed, almost 80% were seen once; the top ten hold approximately 12%. The sample taken for sequencing was PBMCs. These receptors all stem from a woman between 40 and 50 years old in good health. Some clones in this sample may be carry-over from other donors' samples. CDR3s include the opening cysteine and the closing phenylalanine or tryptophan. D genes are given only for firm matches. Clone size, where shown, is once, few, many, or a class for clones that have expanded.

TRBJ2-1	TRBV27	TRBD2	-	CASSLAGGFNEQFF	TGTGCCAGCAGTTTAGCGGGAGGTTTCAATGAGCAGTTCTTC
TRBJ2-5	TRBV5-6	-	once	CASSLEGRGWQETQYF	TGTGCCAGCAGCTTGGAGGGTAGAGGGTGGCAAGAGACCCAGTACTTC
TRBJ2-1	TRBV6-1	-	-	CASSENWGRGPTYNEQFF	TGTGCCAGCAGTGAAAATTGGGGGAGGGGGCCCACCTACAATGAGCAGTTCTTC
TRBJ1-4	TRBV7-9	-	-	CASSRVGEKLFF	TGTGCCAGCAGCCGGGTCGGTGAAAAACTGTTTTTT
TRBJ2-2	TRBV27	TRBD2	-	CASSPLGLGTGELFF	TGTGCCAGCAGTCCTCTGGGACTAGGAACCGGGGAGCTGTTTTTT
TRBJ2-7	TRBV15	TRBD2	-	CATSRDLGGSFTYEQYF	TGTGCCACCAGCAGAGATCTCGGCGGGAGTTTCACCTACGAGCAGTACTTC
TRBJ1-1	TRBV28	TRBD1	once	CASTVWTGSEAFF	TGTGCCAGCACGGTCTGGACAGGGAGTGAAGCTTTCTTT
TRBJ2-2	TRBV5-8	TRBD1	-	CASSFLDRSPGELFF	TGTGCCAGCAGCTTTTTGGACAGGTCCCCCGGGGAGCTGTTTTTT
TRBJ2-1	TRBV19	TRBD2	many	CASTLGTTIDNEQFF	TGTGCCAGTACCCTCGGGACTACAATAGACAATGAGCAGTTCTTC
TRBJ2-3	TRBV4-2	-	-	CASSRPGVSDTQYF	TGTGCCAGCAGCCGACCGGGAGTGTCTGATACGCAGTATTTT
TRBJ1-4	TRBV9	-	-	CASSVGLQGGETEKLFF	TGTGCCAGCAGCGTCGGACTCCAGGGAGGTGAGACGGAAAAACTGTTTTTT
TRBJ1-2	TRBV10-1	-	-	CASSEYRAHGYTF	TGCGCCAGCAGTGAGTATAGGGCTCATGGCTACACCTTC
TRBJ2-2	TRBV30	-	-	CAWSPSYNTGELFF	TGTGCCTGGAGCCCCAGCTATAACACCGGGGAGCTGTTTTTT
TRBJ2-7	TRBV7-2	-	-	CASSSGVGVYEQYF	TGTGCCAGCAGTTCCGGGGTAGGCGTCTACGAGCAGTACTTC
TRBJ2-7	TRBV9	-	-	CASSVGGNSYEQYF	TGTGCCAGCAGCGTAGGAGGCAACTCCTACGAGCAGTACTTC
TRBJ2-7	TRBV4-1	TRBD2	-	CASSAGLANIYEQYF	TGCGCCAGCAGCGCCGGACTAGCGAATATCTACGAGCAGTACTTC
TRBJ2-5	TRBV30	TRBD2	-	CAWSELAGGPETQYF	TGTGCCTGGAGTGAACTAGCGGGAGGGCCTGAGACCCAGTACTTC
TRBJ2-7	TRBV20-1	-	-	CSVRTLYEQYF	TGCAGTGTGAGGACTCTCTACGAGCAGTACTTC
TRBJ2-2	TRBV7-2	TRBD2	-	CASSSGGVDTGELFF	TGTGCCAGCAGTTCCGGGGGGGTTGACACCGGGGAGCTGTTTTTT
TRBJ1-5	TRBV27	-	few	CASSSPGGPQHF	TGTGCCAGCAGTTCCCCAGGTGGGCCCCAGCATTTT
TRBJ2-2	TRBV10-3	-	once	CAITDLGELFF	TGTGCCATCACAGACTTAGGGGAGCTGTTTTTT
TRBJ1-1	TRBV18	-	-	CASSPGGGVEAFF	TGTGCCAGCTCACCGGGCGGGGGCGTTGAAGCTTTCTTT
TRBJ1-3	TRBV5-1	TRBD1	-	CASSLRQGANTIYF	TGCGCCAGCAGCTTGAGGCAGGGGGCTAACACCATATATTTT
TRBJ2-7	TRBV6-5	TRBD2	few	CASSYSGTSGAYEQYF	TGTGCCAGCAGTTACTCGGGGACTAGCGGGGCCTACGAGCAGTACTTC
TRBJ2-3	TRBV2	-	-	CASSELTSTDTQYF	TGTGCCAGCAGTGAGCTAACTAGCACAGATACGCAGTATTTT
TRBJ1-2	TRBV7-2	-	few	CASSLVLRDSGYTF	TGTGCCAGCAGCTTAGTGTTAAGGGATAGTGGCTACACCTTC